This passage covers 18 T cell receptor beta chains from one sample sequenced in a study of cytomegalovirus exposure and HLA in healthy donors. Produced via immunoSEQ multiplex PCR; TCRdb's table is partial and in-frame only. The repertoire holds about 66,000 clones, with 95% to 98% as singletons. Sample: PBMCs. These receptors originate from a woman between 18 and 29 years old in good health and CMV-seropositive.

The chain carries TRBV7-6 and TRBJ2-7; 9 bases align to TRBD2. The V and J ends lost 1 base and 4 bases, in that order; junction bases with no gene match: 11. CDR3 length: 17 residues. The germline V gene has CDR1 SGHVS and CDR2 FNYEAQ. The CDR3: CASSLEGVASGNYEQYF. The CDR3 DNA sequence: TGTGCCAGCAGCTTAGAGGGGGTGGCTAGCGGGAATTACGAGCAGTACTTC.

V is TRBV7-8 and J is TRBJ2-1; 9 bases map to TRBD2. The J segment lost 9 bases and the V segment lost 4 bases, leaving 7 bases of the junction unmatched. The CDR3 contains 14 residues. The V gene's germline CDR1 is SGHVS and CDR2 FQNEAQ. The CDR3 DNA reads TGTGCCAGCAGCTCGCAGGGACTAGCTGGTGAGCAGTTCTTC. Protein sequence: CASSSQGLAGEQFF.

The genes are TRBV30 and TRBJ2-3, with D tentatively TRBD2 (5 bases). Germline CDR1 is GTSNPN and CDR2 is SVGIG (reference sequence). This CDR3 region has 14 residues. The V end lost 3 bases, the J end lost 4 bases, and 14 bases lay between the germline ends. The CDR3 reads CAWRFKGAADTQYF. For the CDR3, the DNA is TGTGCCTGGAGGTTTAAGGGAGCCGCAGATACGCAGTATTTT.

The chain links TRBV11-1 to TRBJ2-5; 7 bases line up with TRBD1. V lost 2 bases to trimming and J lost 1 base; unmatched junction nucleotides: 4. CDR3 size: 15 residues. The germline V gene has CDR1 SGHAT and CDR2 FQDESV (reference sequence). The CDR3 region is CASSLKDRLQETQYF. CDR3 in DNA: TGTGCCAGCAGCTTAAAGGACAGGCTCCAAGAGACCCAGTACTTC.

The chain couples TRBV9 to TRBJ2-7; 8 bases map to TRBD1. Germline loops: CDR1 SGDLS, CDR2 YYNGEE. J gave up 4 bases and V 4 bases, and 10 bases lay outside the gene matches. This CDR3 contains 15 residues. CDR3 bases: TGTGCCAGCAGCTCTGGACAGGGAGGAGAGTACGAGCAGTACTTC. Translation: CASSSGQGGEYEQYF.

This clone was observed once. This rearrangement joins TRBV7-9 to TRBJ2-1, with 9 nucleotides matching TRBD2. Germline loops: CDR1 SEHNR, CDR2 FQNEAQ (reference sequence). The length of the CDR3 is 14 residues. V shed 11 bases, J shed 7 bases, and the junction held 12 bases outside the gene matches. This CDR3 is CAVRRSGSWNEQFF. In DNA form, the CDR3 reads TGTGCCGTCAGACGTAGCGGGAGTTGGAATGAGCAGTTCTTC.

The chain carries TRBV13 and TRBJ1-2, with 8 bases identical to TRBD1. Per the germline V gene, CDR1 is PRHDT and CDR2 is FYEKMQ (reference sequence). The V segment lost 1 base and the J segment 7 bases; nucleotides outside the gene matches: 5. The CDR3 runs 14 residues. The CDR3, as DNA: TGTGCCAGCAGCTTAGCAGGGGGCAAGGTTGGCTACACCTTC. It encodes CASSLAGGKVGYTF. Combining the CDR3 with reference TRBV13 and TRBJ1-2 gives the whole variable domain AAGVIQSPRHLIKEKRETATLKCYPIPRHDTVYWYQQGPGQDPQFLISFYEKMQSDKGSIPDRFSAQQFSDYHSELNMSSLELGDSALYFCASSLAGGKVGYTFGSGTRLTVV.

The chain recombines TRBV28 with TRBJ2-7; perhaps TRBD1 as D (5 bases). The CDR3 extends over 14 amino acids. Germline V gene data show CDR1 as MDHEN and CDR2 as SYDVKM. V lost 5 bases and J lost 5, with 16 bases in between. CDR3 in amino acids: CASSPLRQGNEQYF. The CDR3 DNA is TGTGCCAGCAGTCCCCTTCGCCAGGGAAACGAGCAGTACTTC.

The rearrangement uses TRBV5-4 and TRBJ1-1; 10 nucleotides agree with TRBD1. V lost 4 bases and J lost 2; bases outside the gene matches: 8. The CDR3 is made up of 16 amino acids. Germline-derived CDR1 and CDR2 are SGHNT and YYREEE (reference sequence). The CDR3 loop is CASSPRTGGLNTEAFF. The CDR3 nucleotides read TGTGCCAGCAGCCCGCGGACAGGGGGTCTAAACACTGAAGCTTTCTTT.

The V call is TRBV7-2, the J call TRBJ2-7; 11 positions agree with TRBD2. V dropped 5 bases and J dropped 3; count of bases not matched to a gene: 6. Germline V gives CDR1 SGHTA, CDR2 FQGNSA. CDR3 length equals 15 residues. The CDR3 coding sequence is TGTGCCAGCAGCCTTACTAGCGGGGGTTTCTACGAGCAGTACTTC. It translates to CASSLTSGGFYEQYF.

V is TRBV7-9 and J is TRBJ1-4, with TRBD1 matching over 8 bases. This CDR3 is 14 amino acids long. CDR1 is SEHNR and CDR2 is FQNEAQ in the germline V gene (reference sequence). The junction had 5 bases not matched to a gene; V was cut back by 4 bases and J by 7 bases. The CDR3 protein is CASSWTGSGEKLFF. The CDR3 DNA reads TGTGCCAGCAGCTGGACAGGGTCGGGTGAAAAACTGTTTTTT.

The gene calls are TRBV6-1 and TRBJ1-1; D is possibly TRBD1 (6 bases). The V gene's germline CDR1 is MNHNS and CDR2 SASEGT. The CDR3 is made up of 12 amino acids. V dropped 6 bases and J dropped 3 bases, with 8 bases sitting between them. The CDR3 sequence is CASRDSHTEAFF. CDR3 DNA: TGTGCCAGCAGGGACAGCCACACTGAAGCTTTCTTT.

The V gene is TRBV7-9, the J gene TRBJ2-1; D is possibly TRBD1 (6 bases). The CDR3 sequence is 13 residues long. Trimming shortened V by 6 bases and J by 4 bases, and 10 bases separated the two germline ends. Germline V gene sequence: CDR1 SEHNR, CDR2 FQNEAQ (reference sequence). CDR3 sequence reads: CASRWTEYNEQFF. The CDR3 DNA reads TGTGCCAGCAGGTGGACAGAGTACAATGAGCAGTTCTTC. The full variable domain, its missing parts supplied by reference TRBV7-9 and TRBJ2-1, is DTGVSQNPRHKITKRGQNVTFRCDPISEHNRLYWYRQTLGQGPEFLTYFQNEAQLEKSRLLSDRFSAERPKGSFSTLEIQRTEQGDSAMYLCASRWTEYNEQFFGPGTRLTVL.

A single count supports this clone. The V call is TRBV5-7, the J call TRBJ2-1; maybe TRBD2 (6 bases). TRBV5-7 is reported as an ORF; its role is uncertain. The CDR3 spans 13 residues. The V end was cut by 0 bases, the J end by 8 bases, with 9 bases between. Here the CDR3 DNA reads TGTGCCAGCAGCTTGGGACTAGTGTATGAGCAGTTCTTC. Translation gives CASSLGLVYEQFF.

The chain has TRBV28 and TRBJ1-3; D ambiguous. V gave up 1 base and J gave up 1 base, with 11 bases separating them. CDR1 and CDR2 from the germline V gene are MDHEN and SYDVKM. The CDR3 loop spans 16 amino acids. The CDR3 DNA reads TGTGCCAGCAGTTTATCAGTCTCCCCTTCTGGAAACACCATATATTTT. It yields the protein CASSLSVSPSGNTIYF.

CDR3 loop: CASSLSGTGGINQPQHF. In DNA form, the CDR3 reads TGTGCCAGCAGTTTATCCGGGACAGGGGGAATCAATCAGCCCCAGCATTTT. This chain links TRBV28 with TRBJ1-5, with 11 bases that match TRBD1. This CDR3 region has 17 residues. V dropped 1 base and J dropped 3; count of bases not matched to a gene: 5. CDR1 is MDHEN and CDR2 is SYDVKM in the germline V gene. Using reference TRBV28 and TRBJ1-5 for the parts outside the CDR3, the full variable domain is DVKVTQSSRYLVKRTGEKVFLECVQDMDHENMFWYRQDPGLGLRLIYFSYDVKMKEKGDIPEGYSVSREKKERFSLILESASTNQTSMYLCASSLSGTGGINQPQHFGDGTRLSIL.

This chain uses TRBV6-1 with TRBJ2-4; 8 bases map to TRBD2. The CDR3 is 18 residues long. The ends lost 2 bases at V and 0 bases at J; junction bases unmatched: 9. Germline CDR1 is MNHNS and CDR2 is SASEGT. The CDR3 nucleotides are TGTGCCAGCAGTGAACCATTCGAACTAGCGGTAGCCAAAAACATTCAGTACTTC. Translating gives CASSEPFELAVAKNIQYF.

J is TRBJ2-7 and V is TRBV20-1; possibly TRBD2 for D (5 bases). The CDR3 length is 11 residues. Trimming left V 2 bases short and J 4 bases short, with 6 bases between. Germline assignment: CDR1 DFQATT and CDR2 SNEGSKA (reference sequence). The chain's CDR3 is CSARTGYEQYF. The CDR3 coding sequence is TGCAGTGCTAGAACGGGGTACGAGCAGTACTTC.